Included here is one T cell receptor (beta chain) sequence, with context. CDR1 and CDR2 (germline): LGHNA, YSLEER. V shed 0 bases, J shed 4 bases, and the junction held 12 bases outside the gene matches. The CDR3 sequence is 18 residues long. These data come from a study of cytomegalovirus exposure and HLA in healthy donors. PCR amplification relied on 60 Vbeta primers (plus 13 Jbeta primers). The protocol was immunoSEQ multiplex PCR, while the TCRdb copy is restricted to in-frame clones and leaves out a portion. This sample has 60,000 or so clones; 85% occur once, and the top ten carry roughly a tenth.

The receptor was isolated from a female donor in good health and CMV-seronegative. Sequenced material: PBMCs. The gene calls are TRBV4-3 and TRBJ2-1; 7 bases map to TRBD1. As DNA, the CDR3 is TGCGCCAGCAGCCAAGAGACGGGTTCGGGACAGATATACAATGAGCAGTTCTTC. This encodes CASSQETGSGQIYNEQFF.